A single TCR beta chain is shown here with its context. The antigen remains undetermined. The protocol was immunoSEQ multiplex PCR, while the TCRdb copy is restricted to in-frame clones and leaves out a portion. The sample lists tens of thousands of clones, about 80% occurring once. The data originate from a study of T cell repertoires and HLA-DP antigens. V lost 3 bases to trimming and J lost 1 base; unmatched junction nucleotides: 10. The CDR3 covers 17 residues. Looked up from germline, CDR1 is LGHNA and CDR2 is YSLEER. The sequenced material came from CD4+ T cells from PBMCs. The chain couples TRBV4-3 to TRBJ2-3; 7 bases match TRBD2. The sequence was obtained from a man between 60 and 70 years old in good health and CMV-seronegative. CDR3 in DNA: TGCGCCAGCAGCCAGGCACTAGCGCTCCTTGGCACAGATACGCAGTATTTT. This translates into CASSQALALLGTDTQYF.